This T cell receptor beta chain was sequenced for a study of blood T cell repertoires in COVID-19. Study summary: The origin of the acute and convalescent COVID-19 samples was the United States, Italy and Spain. T cells, B-cell-depleted T cells, or PBMCs supplied cDNA or gDNA.

Cohort allocation depended upon clinical history that participants reported. This CDR3 spans 12 amino acids. Trimming cost V 6 bases and J 5 bases; bases outside gene matches: 3. The germline gives CDR1 SNHLY, CDR2 FYNNEI. Authors' processing steps: Researchers report that nucleated cell counts were estimated from reference gene primer amplification. Data came from immunoSEQ multiplex PCR; TCRdb stores just in-frame clones and leaves some out. The D gene and trimming were derived from the DNA, and the V and J assignments and clone size from that table. The sample shows approximately 130,000 clones, roughly 80% of them seen only once. This clone has just one count.

This chain uses TRBV2 with TRBJ2-5, with TRBD1 identical over 7 bases. The receptor comes from a man aged 25 to 40 who had recovered from COVID-19. The sequenced sample was PBMCs or T cells enriched from blood (not recorded which). The CDR3 loop is CASRETGETQYF. The CDR3 coding sequence is TGTGCCAGCAGGGAGACAGGGGAGACCCAGTACTTC.